Below are 4 T cell receptor beta chains sequenced from a single sample in a study of T cells in Graves' hyperthyroidism and ophthalmopathy (dated by TCRdb to the late 2010s). Libraries were built with multiplex PCR. This sample was sequenced with an Illumina HiSeq 2000. The TCR beta CDR3 regions were amplified from the RNA transcripts. For the first round of RT-PCR on the TCR CDR3, the HTBI primer set was used together with the Qiagen OneStep RT-PCR kit. TCRdb passed the public sequencing reads through fastp at Q25 and MiXCR, retaining productive beta sequences. Records with the same CDR3 protein are collapsed into one entry carrying the most frequent genes and DNA. The sample table holds some 760,000 distinct CDR3 sequences, of which 14% were seen once. Roughly 10% of the sample goes to the ten largest clones. Sequenced sample: blood. Receptors originate from a young woman with Graves' hyperthyroidism.

This sequence joins TRBV30 and TRBJ2-6; D is ambiguous. V gave up 1 base and J gave up 8 bases, with 6 bases separating them. The CDR3 runs to 12 residues. Germline V gives CDR1 GTSNPN, CDR2 SVGIG (reference sequence). The CDR3 loop reads CAWSGLTNVLTF. CDR3 coding DNA: TGTGCCTGGAGTGGGCTCACCAACGTCCTGACTTTC.

Many counts were recorded for this clonotype. The DNA of the CDR3 is TGTGCCAGCAGCCAAGAAAGCTCCAGGCTAGCGGGAGGCACAGATACGCAGTATTTT. This gives the protein CASSQESSRLAGGTDTQYF. The chain has TRBV4-2 and TRBJ2-3; 10 bases match TRBD2. The CDR3 has 19 residues. Trimming took 0 bases from V and 1 from J; bases not matched to a gene: 10. Germline V gene sequence: CDR1 LGHNA, CDR2 YNFKEQ.

This clonotype was counted at least ten times. The rearrangement links TRBV28 to TRBJ1-2; weak D call: TRBD1 (6 bases). Between the trimmed V and J ends, which lost 3 bases and 8 bases, there was a span of 16 bases. Looked up from germline, CDR1 is MDHEN and CDR2 is SYDVKM. The CDR3 is 14 residues long. The CDR3 is CASSLGAGSMGYTF. The CDR3 DNA is TGTGCCAGCAGTTTGGGGGCAGGGAGTATGGGCTACACCTTC.

The chain joins TRBV7-8 to TRBJ1-3, with TRBD1 identical over 7 bases. The V and J ends lost 7 bases and 2 bases, in that order; junction bases with no gene match: 8. The CDR3 has 15 amino acids. CDR1 is SGHVS and CDR2 is FQNEAQ in the germline V gene. CDR3 loop: CASTGGRAAGNTIYF. The CDR3 nucleotides read TGTGCCAGCACAGGGGGGAGGGCAGCTGGAAACACCATATATTTT.